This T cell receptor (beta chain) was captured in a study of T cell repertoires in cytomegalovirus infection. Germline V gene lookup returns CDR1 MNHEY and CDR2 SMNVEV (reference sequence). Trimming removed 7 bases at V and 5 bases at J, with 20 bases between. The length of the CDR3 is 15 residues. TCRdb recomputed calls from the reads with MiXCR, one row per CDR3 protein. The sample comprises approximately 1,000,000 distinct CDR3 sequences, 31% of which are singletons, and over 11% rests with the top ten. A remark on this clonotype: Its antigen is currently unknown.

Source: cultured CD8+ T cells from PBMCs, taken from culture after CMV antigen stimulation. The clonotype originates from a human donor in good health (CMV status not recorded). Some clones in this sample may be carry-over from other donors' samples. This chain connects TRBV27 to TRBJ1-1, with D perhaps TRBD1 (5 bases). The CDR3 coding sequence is TGTGCCAGCACCCCCCTCCCAGCAGGGAAGACTGAAGCTTTCTTT. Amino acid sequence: CASTPLPAGKTEAFF.